The source of this T cell receptor (beta chain) is a study of shared clonotypes between healthy human individuals. Germline V gene sequence: CDR1 MNHEY, CDR2 SVGAGI. Trimming took off 1 base at V and 5 bases at J, with 11 bases between the two ends. CDR3 length: 15 residues. Libraries were prepared by immunoSEQ multiplex PCR; TCRdb keeps only in-frame clonotypes and omits some of them. The table includes 530,000 or so clones, about three quarters detected once. Healthy and HIV-negative, the adult donors had no recent acute infections or vaccinations. The material sequenced was PBMCs. The clonotype was recovered from a woman between 40 and 50 years old in good health. Some clones in this sample may be carry-over from other donors' samples. This rearrangement joins TRBV6-5 to TRBJ1-4; D possibly corresponds to TRBD1 (6 bases). CDR3 coding DNA: TGTGCCAGCAGTTACTTCGGGGGCGGGAATGAAAAACTGTTTTTT. Translating gives CASSYFGGGNEKLFF.